Sequencing of this TCR beta chain was carried out in a study of blood T cell repertoires in COVID-19. Study in general: COVID-19 samples collected from the United States, Italy and Spain covered acute and convalescent phases. PBMCs, B-cell-depleted T cells, or T cells were the source of the cDNA or gDNA that made up the material.

The authors' processing: Estimated nucleated cell counts came from reference gene primer amplification. TCRdb's table, derived via immunoSEQ multiplex PCR, lists solely in-frame clones and lacks some. V, J and clone size derive from that table, while D and trimming were established from the DNA sequence. In the table there are approximately 240,000 clones, around 80% of which are singletons. There are 13 residues in the CDR3. V was pared by 7 bases and J by 4 bases, with 16 bases between. CDR1 and CDR2 from the germline V gene are GTSNPN and SVGIG (reference sequence). The source of this sequence is a woman aged 40 to 50 who had recovered from COVID-19. Material for sequencing was peripheral blood. The chain links TRBV30 to TRBJ2-5; no clear D gene. As DNA, the CDR3 is TGTGCCTTAGCCGGAGTCGCCCCAGAGACCCAGTACTTC. This encodes CALAGVAPETQYF.